This T cell receptor beta chain appears in the sequencing data of a study of blood T cells in healthy people across ages. Germline assignment: CDR1 MNHNY and CDR2 SVGAGI (reference sequence). Unmatched junction bases numbered 7, after V lost 7 bases and J lost 6 bases. This CDR3 is 14 amino acids long. Healthy Caucasian individuals from Russia aged 6 to 90 were enrolled as donors. About 10 milliliters of peripheral blood were drawn from each donor into EDTA-treated tubes. At least 7 million PBMCs were isolated per sample. A second about 7 to 11 cycle PCR used barcoded and J-beta primers. One entry per CDR3 protein, called by TCRdb with MiXCR from the 5' RACE reads. The repertoire holds approximately 730,000 distinct CDR3 sequences, with about 42% as singletons. This clonotype was seen only a few times.

The rearrangement uses TRBV6-6 and TRBJ2-1, with 9 positions matching TRBD2. The receptor comes from an older woman in good health. Sequences were obtained from blood. The CDR3 bases are TGTGCCAGCATTGGTAGCGGGGGATCCAATGAGCAGTTCTTC. This encodes CASIGSGGSNEQFF.